This TCR beta chain stems from a study of T-cell reconstitution after alpha-beta-depleted transplantation in children. In germline, CDR1 is SGHAT, CDR2 FQNNGV. The ends were cut back, 3 bases at V and 4 bases at J, with 9 bases in the middle. This CDR3 spans 13 amino acids. The table lists this clonotype with a few counts. This sample's TCRbeta library carried unique molecular identifier barcodes. TCRdb passed the PCR reads through MiXCR, listing each CDR3 protein once. The table includes approximately 420,000 distinct CDR3 sequences, roughly a tenth detected once. The sequence came from a human donor who donated a stem cell graft to a child with acute myeloid leukemia. The genes are TRBV11-2 and TRBJ2-5, with D possibly matching TRBD2 (6 bases). The specimen was PBMCs from the stem cell graft donor, collected from the stem cell graft. The CDR3 DNA follows: TGTGCCAGCAGCTTCTGGGGGGTAGAGACCCAGTACTTC. This sequence encodes CASSFWGVETQYF.